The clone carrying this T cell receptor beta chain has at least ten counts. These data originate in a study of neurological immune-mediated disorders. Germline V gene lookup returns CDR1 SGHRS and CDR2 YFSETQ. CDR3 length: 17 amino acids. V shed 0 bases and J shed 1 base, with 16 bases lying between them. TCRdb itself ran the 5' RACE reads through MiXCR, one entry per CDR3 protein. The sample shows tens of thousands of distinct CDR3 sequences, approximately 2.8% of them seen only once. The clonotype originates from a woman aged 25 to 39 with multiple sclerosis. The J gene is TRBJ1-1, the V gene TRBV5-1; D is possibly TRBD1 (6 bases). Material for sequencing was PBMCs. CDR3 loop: CASSLAPLTGGNTEAFF. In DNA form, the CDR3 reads TGCGCCAGCAGCTTGGCCCCCCTGACAGGAGGGAACACTGAAGCTTTCTTT.